The 5 T cell receptor beta chains given below trace back to one sample, sequenced in a study of blood T cells in healthy people across ages. A second PCR of about 7 to 11 cycles used a sample-barcoded 5' primer and a J-beta primer mix. MiXCR, run by TCRdb on the 5' RACE reads, gives a single entry per CDR3 protein. Of 1.4 million to 1.5 million distinct CDR3 sequences in the sample, approximately 38% were seen once. The sample consisted of blood. These TCRs come from a woman under 30 in good health.

In its sample, this clonotype was seen a few times. The rearrangement uses TRBV20-1 and TRBJ2-1, with 7 bases aligning to TRBD2. After removal of 3 bases from V and 8 bases from J, the junction contained 13 bases not matched to a gene. Germline V gene sequence: CDR1 DFQATT, CDR2 SNEGSKA (reference sequence). The CDR3 loop spans 15 amino acids. CDR3 sequence: CSASAGTIWGDEQFF. The CDR3 nucleotides read TGCAGTGCTAGTGCAGGGACTATCTGGGGCGATGAGCAGTTCTTC.

This clonotype was seen a handful of times. This chain links TRBV9 with TRBJ2-7; 7 bases are a match to TRBD1. The CDR3 length is 15 residues. CDR1 is SGDLS, CDR2 YYNGEE, per germline. Germline trimming cut 4 bases from V and 3 bases from J; bases unmatched to any gene: 10. The DNA of the CDR3 is TGTGCCAGCAGCCCTCGGTCGGGACAGATCTACGAGCAGTACTTC. This gives the protein CASSPRSGQIYEQYF. The whole variable domain, filled in from reference TRBV9 and TRBJ2-7, reads DSGVTQTPKHLITATGQRVTLRCSPRSGDLSVYWYQQSLDQGLQFLIQYYNGEERAKGNILERFSAQQFPDLHSELNLSSLELGDSALYFCASSPRSGQIYEQYFGPGTRLTVT.

CDR3 sequence reads: CASSYRDKGNEKLFF. The CDR3 coding sequence is TGTGCCAGCAGTTACCGGGACAAGGGTAATGAAAAACTGTTTTTT. This chain connects TRBV12-3 or TRBV12-4 to TRBJ1-4, with a weak D call TRBD1 (6 bases). This CDR3 spans 15 amino acids. Trimming left V 4 bases short and J 4 bases short, with 13 bases between.

This clonotype was recorded a few times. The chain has TRBV5-1 and TRBJ1-2; D uncertain. CDR3 size: 12 residues. V was clipped by 0 bases and J by 6 bases, with 6 bases between them. CDR1 and CDR2 from the germline V gene are SGHRS and YFSETQ. The CDR3 DNA is TGCGCCAGCAGCTTGGACCGTAATGGCTACACCTTC. This gives the protein CASSLDRNGYTF.

The rearrangement joins TRBV10-3 to TRBJ1-6, with a possible D match to TRBD1 (5 bases). The V and J ends lost 4 bases and 9 bases respectively, with 7 bases between them. The CDR3 extends over 12 amino acids. CDR1 is ENHRY and CDR2 is SYGVKD in the germline V gene. CDR3 residues: CAISGGSSPLHF. CDR3 DNA sequence: TGTGCCATCAGTGGGGGGAGTTCACCCCTCCACTTT.